The source of this TCR beta chain is a study of blood T cell repertoires in COVID-19. Original data processing: From reference gene primer amplification, estimates of nucleated cell counts were derived. Only in-frame clones appear in the TCRdb table, and some are missing; sequencing was by immunoSEQ multiplex PCR. D and trimming were read from the DNA, whereas the V and J calls and clone size are those reported in that table. The sample gives about 160,000 clones, roughly 87% of which show up once; 3% to 4.5% is in the top ten. The length of the CDR3 is 13 residues. Looked up from germline, CDR1 is SEHNR and CDR2 is FQNEAQ (reference sequence). The V gene lost 5 bases and the J gene lost 9 bases, with 14 bases spanning the gap. In its sample, this clone was seen once.

The rearrangement links TRBV7-9 to TRBJ2-1; unclear D gene. Specimen: peripheral blood. This TCR was sampled from a woman aged 55-69 years who had recovered from COVID-19. Here the CDR3 reads CASSPLLRGEQFF. CDR3 sequence (DNA): TGTGCCAGCAGCCCCCTCTTGAGAGGTGAGCAGTTCTTC. The full variable domain, rest sourced from reference TRBV7-9 and TRBJ2-1, is DTGVSQNPRHKITKRGQNVTFRCDPISEHNRLYWYRQTLGQGPEFLTYFQNEAQLEKSRLLSDRFSAERPKGSFSTLEIQRTEQGDSAMYLCASSPLLRGEQFFGPGTRLTVL.